These 3 T cell receptor beta chains were sequenced from one sample in a study of cytomegalovirus exposure and HLA in healthy donors. Primers: 60 Vbeta forward and 13 Jbeta reverse. Measured with immunoSEQ multiplex PCR; TCRdb has only the in-frame clones, and not every one. The table lists about 110,000 clones, about 80% of them singletons. The specimen was PBMCs. The receptors shown here come from a woman between 45 and 60 years old in good health and CMV-seropositive.

V gene TRBV2 combines with J gene TRBJ1-5; D is undetermined. The CDR3 is made up of 13 amino acids. Trimming removed 5 bases at V and 0 bases at J, with 5 bases between. CDR1 is SNHLY, CDR2 FYNNEI, per germline. CDR3 in amino acids: CASSLFSNQPQHF. The CDR3 DNA follows: TGTGCCAGCAGTCTTTTTAGCAATCAGCCCCAGCATTTT.

This clone appeared a single time. The V and J genes are TRBV5-8 and TRBJ2-3; 9 bases agree with TRBD1. The J segment lost 0 bases and the V segment lost 4 bases, leaving 3 bases of the junction unmatched. This CDR3 has 15 amino acids. Germline V gene data show CDR1 as SGHTS and CDR2 as YDEGEE. In nucleotides, the CDR3 is TGTGCCAGCAGCCCGGGACAGGGTAGCACAGATACGCAGTATTTT. Amino acids: CASSPGQGSTDTQYF.

V usage is TRBV27 and J usage is TRBJ2-7, with 7 bases fitting TRBD1. CDR1 and CDR2 from the germline V gene are MNHEY and SMNVEV (reference sequence). This CDR3 region has 17 residues. V was clipped by 4 bases and J by 3 bases; unmatched bases: 15. The CDR3 DNA follows: TGTGCCAGCAGTTCTAACAGGGGCCAAGGTTTCGTCTACGAGCAGTACTTC. Translating it yields CASSSNRGQGFVYEQYF.